The rows below give T cell receptor beta chains drawn from one sample of a study of Ad26.COV2.S vaccination and SARS-CoV-2 variants. TCRdb keeps only in-frame clones here, not all; method: immunoSEQ multiplex PCR. This table has a few hundred thousand clones, about nine tenths appearing once. Sequencing was performed on peripheral blood, taken in a trial of Ad26.COV2.S vaccine versus placebo. The receptors come from a person between 18 and 65 years old who received the Ad26.COV2.S COVID-19 vaccine or a placebo. Both conserved end residues are part of each CDR3. The order of the fields is V gene, clone size, J gene, CDR3 protein. Some rows mark clone size as missing; the rest say once, few, many or name a class of expanded clone.

TRBV27	-	TRBJ1-2	CASSFLGGGGYTF
TRBV19	-	TRBJ1-6	CASTRTGFNSPLHF
TRBV5-1	once	TRBJ1-2	CASSGTGRGYGYTF
TRBV10-1	-	TRBJ1-4	CASSDQGRTTNEKLFF
TRBV9	-	TRBJ1-3	CASSVDWTADRSGNTIYF
TRBV9	-	TRBJ1-2	CASSVDGTGNPRANYGYTF
TRBV13	-	TRBJ2-3	CASSLGRGRDTQYF
TRBV5-1	once	TRBJ1-3	CASSLGQGGNTIYF
TRBV5-6	-	TRBJ1-1	CASSFNSWGDTEAFF
TRBV5-8	-	TRBJ2-7	CASDTGLADPYEQYF
TRBV5-4	-	TRBJ1-2	CASSDTRELRNYGYTF
TRBV9	-	TRBJ2-7	CASSAGGGSSYEQYF
TRBV7-8	-	TRBJ1-1	CASSLARMGGTEAFF
TRBV7-8	-	TRBJ1-6	CASSPSQGLGSPLHF
TRBV6-4	-	TRBJ2-3	CASSDRYSTDTQYF
TRBV5-1	-	TRBJ1-1	CASSGQGGGTEAFF
TRBV14	-	TRBJ2-1	CASSNLAGGPRDEQFF
TRBV5-5	-	TRBJ2-5	CASSLEPSGGAGETQYF
TRBV4-1	-	TRBJ1-2	CASSPSDSYGYTF
TRBV4-1	once	TRBJ1-1	CASSQELGTTEAFF
TRBV29-1	-	TRBJ1-2	CSVDGGYGYTF
TRBV11-3	-	TRBJ2-5	CASSWGHQETQYF
TRBV2	-	TRBJ2-1	CASSEAARTGANEQFF
TRBV19	-	TRBJ2-1	CASSILTSGVYNEQFF
TRBV5-1	-	TRBJ1-4	CASNPGQGDEKLFF
TRBV29-1	-	TRBJ1-2	CSVRDGGERVYTF
TRBV7-2	-	TRBJ2-3	CASTPGLAVTDTQYF
TRBV12-2	once	TRBJ2-1	CASRNDYSSYNEQFF